This T cell receptor (beta chain) is from a study of cytomegalovirus exposure and HLA in healthy donors. Across the whole study: T cells numbering about 179 million yielded more than 95 million unique TCR beta sequences in an earlier analysis. Findings and caveats of the study: A missense DCLRE1C variant was associated with V- and J-gene trimming of TCR beta chains in a later analysis, and an independent cohort replicated the association. As a later analysis showed, several of the most significant clusters appeared to be linked to common viral pathogens. Most CMV-associated TCR beta chains appeared HLA-restricted in a later analysis.

Looked up from germline, CDR1 is MNHEY and CDR2 is SMNVEV (reference sequence). The CDR3 consists of 16 residues. The V gene end was trimmed by 6 bases and the J gene end by 8 bases; junction bases not matched to a gene: 8. Use of 60 Vbeta and 13 Jbeta primers characterized the PCR. Sequencing was performed with immunoSEQ multiplex PCR; in TCRdb, only in-frame clones are kept and a portion is missing. The table shows over 110,000 clones, with 60% to 85% occurring only once. Worth noting for this clone: The target antigen is unknown.

The V gene is TRBV27, the J gene TRBJ2-1; 15 bases are a match to TRBD2. The sequencing sample was made of PBMCs. This clonotype originated in a male donor in good health and CMV-seropositive. The CDR3, as DNA: TGTGCCAGCAGGCGGACTAGCGGGAGGGAGGGCGATGAGCAGTTCTTC. Its translation is CASRRTSGREGDEQFF.